The clone carrying this T cell receptor (beta chain) has just a few counts. V was cut by 6 bases and J by 4 bases, with 16 bases left in between. Germline CDR1 and CDR2: SGHRS and YFSETQ. This CDR3 is 14 amino acids long. Libraries were prepared by immunoSEQ multiplex PCR; TCRdb keeps only in-frame clonotypes and omits some of them. The sample lists 75,000 or so clones, approximately 87% seen once, with 15% to 20% in the top ten. These data come from a study of blood T cell repertoires in COVID-19. The source of this sequence is a woman aged 80 or over with acute or convalescent COVID-19. The sample consisted of peripheral blood. The chain joins TRBV5-1 to TRBJ2-5; TRBD2 is a possible D gene (5 bases). DNA of the CDR3: TGCGCCAGCACCCTAGGAGGTGGGGTAGAGACCCAGTACTTC. Its translation is CASTLGGGVETQYF.